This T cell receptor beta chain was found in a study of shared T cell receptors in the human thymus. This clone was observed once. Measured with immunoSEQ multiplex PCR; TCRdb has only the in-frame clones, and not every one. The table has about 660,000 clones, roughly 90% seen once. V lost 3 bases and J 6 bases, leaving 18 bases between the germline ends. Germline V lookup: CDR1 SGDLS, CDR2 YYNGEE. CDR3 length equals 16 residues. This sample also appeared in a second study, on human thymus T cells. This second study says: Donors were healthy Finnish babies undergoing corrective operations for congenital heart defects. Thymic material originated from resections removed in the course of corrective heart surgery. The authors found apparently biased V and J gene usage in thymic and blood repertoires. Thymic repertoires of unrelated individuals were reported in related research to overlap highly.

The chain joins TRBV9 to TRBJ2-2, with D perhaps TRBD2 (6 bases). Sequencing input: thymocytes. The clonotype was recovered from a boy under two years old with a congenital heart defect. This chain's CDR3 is CASSAGGRLKSGELFF. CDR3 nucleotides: TGTGCCAGCAGCGCAGGAGGGCGTCTGAAGTCCGGGGAGCTGTTTTTT.